This T cell receptor beta chain was sequenced in a study of cytomegalovirus exposure and HLA in healthy donors (dated by TCRdb to about 2017). At the level of the whole study: According to an earlier analysis of a few hundred of the donors, about 180 million T cells yielded 117 million unique TCR beta sequences and 250 to 350 Gb of sequence data. Approximately 300 gigabases of sequencing data and 75 million to 85 million unique TCR sequences made up an early release that covered 640 HLA-typed donors. The genetic ancestry cluster associated with self-reported Caucasian donors included 81% of the roughly 400 genotyped donors. The study aimed to test whether cataloging public T cell receptors could reveal signatures of past pathogen exposure. The study used immunosequencing to profile the T cell repertoires of 666 subjects and linked those repertoires to cytomegalovirus serostatus. In addition to the first cohort of 500 to 850 subjects, a separate validation cohort of 100 to 150 different subjects was used. High-throughput TCR immunosequencing, statistical association of individual TCRs with disease status, and machine learning were combined to predict cytomegalovirus infection status. A later analysis re-examined previously published TCR beta repertoires from just over 650 donors and added high-resolution HLA genotyping to investigate patterns of TCR occurrence. Rather than drawing on any new phenotypic data, the later analysis identified candidate immune exposures from TCR beta sequences and the way those sequences occurred across donors. An earlier analysis of 587 of the donors used high-throughput TCR beta sequencing to judge whether each TCR beta V gene segment behaved as functional or pseudogenic. Donor age, sex, ethnicity and CMV serostatus were compiled alongside the repertoire data. A later genetic analysis used genome-wide SNP genotypes for about three fifths of the 666 donors, treating that subset as a discovery cohort. All discovery cohort repertoires had been generated using a single sequencing platform. Class I and class II HLA loci were covered by the typing at four-digit resolution. Typing coverage varied by locus: roughly 620-630 donors for A, B, C, DRB1 and DQB1; 500 to 550 for DQA1; nearly 610 for DPA1; about 450 for DPB1. Because of strong linkage in the cohort, roughly five DR-DQ haplotypes were treated as single units for association and clustering. Across about 380 genotyped donors of the cohort, an average of about 250,000 unique TCR beta nucleotide sequences per donor were sequenced, and 15% to 20% of those sequences were non-productive. Broader findings and caveats from the paper: According to a later genetic analysis, donors in an Asian-associated ancestry cluster had fewer N-insertions in productive TCRs than the approximately 630-donor mean. Because counts were too low, seventeen rarely observed V segments, including chromosome 9 orphons, were left out of the earlier analysis of a few hundred of the donors. HLA typing was unavailable for some donors at each locus, so association tests used only the typed subset. The 87-base-pair reads could not distinguish some IMGT-functional V segments, including TRBV6-2 and TRBV6-3, so those segments were excluded. In a later analysis, most CMV-associated TCR beta chains were found to appear HLA-restricted, with HLA associations seemingly driven largely by CMV exposure. In a later analysis, the rate of TCR association differed among HLA loci, with DRB1 alleles having the most associated TCRs and HLA-C alleles having the fewest. The classifier was reported to diagnose cytomegalovirus status with high specificity and sensitivity in both the original cohort and the validation cohort. It was suggested by the authors that the approach could potentially be generalized to other disease states and immunological phenotypes. Linkage disequilibrium might explain the correlated functional status among segregating V segments, but an unknown experimental factor could not be ruled out. When HLA alleles, especially DR and DQ, strongly co-occurred, attributing TCR associations to individual alleles was difficult. In a later analysis, several top co-occurrence clusters were reported to appear linked to parvovirus B19, influenza, CMV and Epstein-Barr virus. This cohort had only TCR beta chains sequenced, and the lack of alpha or paired-chain data limited which features could be detected. A later analysis found that HLA-associated TCR beta chains were more clonally expanded and had lower generation probabilities than equally common non-associated chains. Specific HLA alleles were associated with 15,000 to 20,000 TCR beta sequences at a false discovery rate of 0.05 in a later analysis. A further reported finding was that TCR beta sequences accurately predicted the HLA-A and HLA-B alleles for most subjects in the first cohort. The sequencing pipeline was judged likely to have produced a cluster of highly shared sequence variants as a technical artifact. Presence/absence analyses assumed roughly uniform sequencing depth across donors, an assumption that may not hold. V-gene and J-gene trimming of TCR beta chains was associated with a missense DCLRE1C variant in a later genetic analysis, and the association was replicated in an independent cohort. In vitro tests confirmed that a few of the cytomegalovirus-associated TCR beta chains recognize cytomegalovirus antigens. In an earlier analysis of about 540 of the donors, most TCR beta V segments were observed in productive rearrangements about 90% or about 30% of the time, broadly matching IMGT annotations. Immune exposure information for the cohort was limited to CMV serostatus. The study listed 170 or so TCR beta chains as associated with cytomegalovirus. Most TCR sequences were seen in very few donors, while some public TCRs were found in many individuals.

The CDR3 runs 13 residues from the cysteine to the phenylalanine. The only DNA kept is the CDR3, 39 bases in frame from the first base. CDR1 and CDR2 (LGHNT, FRNRAP) derive from the germline V gene. After removal of 4 bases from V and 5 bases from J, the junction retains 4 bases not matched to a gene. The cohort was made up of 500 to 850 healthy bone marrow donors. All cohort members were sampled while nominally healthy, although unrecorded immune exposures were likely present. The donor was CMV seropositive and was included in the group of 300 or so seropositive cohort members. Every donor gave a peripheral blood sample, and the peripheral blood mononuclear cells from that sample were used for TCR beta sequencing. The Qiagen DNeasy Blood Extraction Kit was used to extract genomic DNA from the blood cell samples. The library was prepared using the immunoSEQ multiplex PCR assay. A mixture of 60 forward primers for TCR Vbeta segments and 13 reverse primers for TCR Jbeta segments was used in the multiplex PCR. Amplification of the CDR3 region of rearranged TCR beta genes was performed with a multiplex PCR assay on genomic DNA. The Illumina HiSeq System was used to sequence the amplified TCR beta libraries as 87-base-pair reads. The study's own analysis went as follows. A later analysis counted tens of millions of unique TCR beta chains across the 600 to 850 repertoires, and roughly 10 million of these chains were shared by at least two donors. A nearest-neighbor algorithm error-corrected the raw reads and collapsed the reads into unique sequences, merging closely related sequences to remove PCR and sequencing errors. V, D and J gene segments were assigned by aligning CDR3 sequences to IMGT reference sequences. For a sequence to be retained, at least a six-nucleotide match to both a V gene segment and a J gene segment was required. Rearrangements were called productive when the CDR3 lacked stop codons and stayed in frame with V and J; all others were non-productive. Following IMGT convention, CDR3 was defined as the stretch from the second conserved V-encoded cysteine up to the conserved J-encoded phenylalanine. The earlier analysis of 500 to 600 of the donors excluded sequences that lacked an unambiguous match to a single V gene segment. In an earlier analysis of roughly 600 of the donors, a V segment was called functional when productive rearrangements were above 56.7%, and segregating when the standard deviation between donors exceeded 5%. A statistical classification framework was developed to diagnose cytomegalovirus status using the catalog of TCR beta chain sequences. V and J gene assignment, in a later analysis, came from comparing TCR nucleotide sequences with IMGT/GENE-DB human TR gene sequences. Using the TCRdist pipeline, a later analysis assigned CDR3 sequences along with most-parsimonious VDJ recombination scenarios. In a later analysis, every TCR beta chain was defined by the combination of its CDR3 amino acid sequence and its V-gene family, and reads without a unique V-gene family were dropped. A later analysis removed several hundred highly shared, low-generation-probability nucleotide sequences to deal with suspected cross-contamination and a sequencing artifact. In a later analysis, a clonal expansion index for each public chain was calculated from normalized within-repertoire ranks of inferred template counts. In a later analysis, generation probabilities were computed with a VDJ recombination model fitted to out-of-frame rearrangements, and the resulting probabilities were checked against IGoR. A later analysis scored TCR-TCR, TCR-HLA and TCR-CMV co-occurrence with hypergeometric tests, applying a repertoire-size bias correction to TCR pairs. A later analysis estimated false discovery rates by permuting HLA or CMV assignments 20 times. In a later analysis, co-occurring TCRs were grouped with DBSCAN, and TCRdist sequence similarity was added when clustering was performed within HLA-allele-positive subsets. Repertoires with fewer than 30,000 or more than 120,000 public chains, plus five repertoires with anomalous nucleotide sharing, were excluded from co-occurrence clustering. TCRdb re-hosts the immuneACCESS table, in-frame sequences only. Its copies lack some clones; in the studies checked, an unresolved V gene accounts for under half of them, and the cause for the rest is not known. D and trimming come from the DNA, and the V and J calls and clone size come from that table. The sample includes under 200,000 clones, with 75% to 90% observed a single time. The ten largest make up approximately 9.4% of the sample.

Comment on this clone: Its antigen is not yet known. No much larger clone is present one base from it, and per-base qualities are unavailable.

Recombination connected TRBV12-5 to TRBJ2-5, with 7 bases in between that match TRBD2. Sequencing used PBMCs. This TCR derives from a man aged 18 to 30 in good health and CMV-seropositive. CDR3 loop: CASGWEGLETQYF. DNA sequence: TGTGCTAGTGGTTGGGAGGGTCTGGAGACCCAGTACTTC.